In its sample, the clone carrying this T cell receptor beta chain was seen a few times. The antigen remains unidentified. A much larger clone sits a single nucleotide away, making a read error possible. The library came from three nested PCR rounds adapted from ARM-PCR protocols. MiXCR, applied by TCRdb to the multiplex PCR reads, yields one record per CDR3 protein. The sample carries 60,000 to 85,000 distinct CDR3 sequences, 76% recorded once. The data originate from a study of tumor and adjacent non-tumor tissue in lung cancer. The germline V gene has CDR1 SGHNT and CDR2 YENEEA. This CDR3 has 13 residues. Study-wide results and caveats: Top 100 clones took a larger repertoire share in normal lung. Significantly higher TCR diversity was found in tumor than normal lung.

This sample's RNA came from whole unsorted tissue. More than 3 cm separated this lung sample from the edge of the tumor. The origin of this receptor is a man aged 65-85 years with non-small cell lung cancer. The V gene is TRBV11-3, the J gene TRBJ1-5, with unresolved D. The sequencing sample was made of distant non-tumor lung tissue. The CDR3 is CTSSFACNQPQHF. The CDR3 DNA is TGTACCAGCAGCTTCGCGTGCAATCAGCCCCAGCATTTT.